The T cell receptor beta chain described here comes from a study of early T cells in non-severe SARS-CoV-2 infection. Study overall: Sequencing was performed on bulk RNA from unsorted whole blood, leaving chains unpaired.

This clonotype was counted between two and nine times. Each cDNA molecule carried a unique molecular identifier. TCRdb used MiXCR to reprocess the 5' RACE reads, holding one entry per CDR3 protein. The sample carries tens of thousands of distinct CDR3 sequences, more than 9.5% recorded once. Trimming stripped 0 bases from V and 0 bases from J, with 1 base between. Germline values: CDR1 MNHEY, CDR2 SVGEGT. The CDR3 contains 13 residues. The V and J genes are TRBV6-2 or TRBV6-3 and TRBJ2-3; D remains ambiguous. The material sequenced was whole blood, taken at baseline. The TCR sequence derives from an adult who was a healthcare worker with PCR-confirmed SARS-CoV-2 infection or an uninfected control (not recorded which). CDR3 nucleotides: TGTGCCAGCAGTTACTCGAGCACAGATACGCAGTATTTT. It codes for CASSYSSTDTQYF.